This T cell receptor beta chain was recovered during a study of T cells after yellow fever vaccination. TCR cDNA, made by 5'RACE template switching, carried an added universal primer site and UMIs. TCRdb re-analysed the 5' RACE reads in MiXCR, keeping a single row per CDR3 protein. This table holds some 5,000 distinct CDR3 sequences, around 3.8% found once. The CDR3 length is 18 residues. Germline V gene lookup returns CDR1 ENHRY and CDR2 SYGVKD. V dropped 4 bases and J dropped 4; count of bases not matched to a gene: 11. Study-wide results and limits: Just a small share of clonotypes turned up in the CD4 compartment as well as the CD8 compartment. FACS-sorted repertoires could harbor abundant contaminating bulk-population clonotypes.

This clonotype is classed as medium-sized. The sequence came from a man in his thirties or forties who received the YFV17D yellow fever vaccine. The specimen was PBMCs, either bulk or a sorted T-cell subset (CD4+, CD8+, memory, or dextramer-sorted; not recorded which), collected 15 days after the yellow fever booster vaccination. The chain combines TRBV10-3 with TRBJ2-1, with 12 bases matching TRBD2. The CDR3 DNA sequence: TGTGCCATCAGTGGGCCCGCTAGCGGGAGGGCCTTGTACAATGAGCAGTTCTTC. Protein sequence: CAISGPASGRALYNEQFF.